The rows below give T cell receptor beta chains drawn from one sample of a study of T cells after yellow fever vaccination. One entry per CDR3 protein results from TCRdb running MiXCR on the 5' RACE reads. The sample lists approximately 250,000 distinct CDR3 sequences, roughly 5.6% seen once, with more than 3% in the top ten. The sample consisted of CD4+ T cells sorted from PBMCs, taken on the day of the yellow fever booster vaccination. These receptors were taken from a man younger than 35 who received the YFV17D yellow fever vaccine. The CDR3 runs from the conserved cysteine through the conserved F or W. The order of the fields is clone size, J gene, D gene, V gene, CDR3 DNA, CDR3 protein. D genes are given only for firm matches. A row's size may be missing; if present it is once, few, many or a size class.

many,TRBJ2-3,NA,TRBV2,TGTGCCAGCAGTGAACGGGCCGGGATCTCAACCCCTAGCACAGATACGCAGTATTTT,CASSERAGISTPSTDTQYF
few,TRBJ2-3,NA,TRBV5-1,TGCGCCAGCAGCTTGGGCCTCGGTAGGTTGGATACGCAGTATTTT,CASSLGLGRLDTQYF
few,TRBJ2-3,NA,TRBV7-8,TGTGCCAGCAGCTTACTTGGAGGATACACAGATACGCAGTATTTT,CASSLLGGYTDTQYF
NA,TRBJ2-2,TRBD2,TRBV3-1,TGTGCCAGCAGCCAAACTAGCGGGGGGGCCACCGGGGAGCTGTTTTTT,CASSQTSGGATGELFF
NA,TRBJ1-4,TRBD1,TRBV18,TGTGCCAGCTCACCTCCTTCGGACAGGGATGAAAAACTGTTTTTT,CASSPPSDRDEKLFF
NA,TRBJ2-3,NA,TRBV5-4,TGTGCCAGCAGCTTGGGGGGTAGCGACACAGATACGCAGTATTTT,CASSLGGSDTDTQYF
many,TRBJ1-2,NA,TRBV20-1,TGCAGTGCTAGGGGCGTTTTGCCCTGGGACGGGGGCTACACCTTC,CSARGVLPWDGGYTF
many,TRBJ2-5,TRBD2,TRBV7-2,TGTGCCAGCAGCTTACGATTTGGCGGGGGGGACCAAGAGACCCAGTACTTC,CASSLRFGGGDQETQYF
many,TRBJ1-5,NA,TRBV6-5,TGTGCCAGCCAGCAGGGAGGCAATCAGCCCCAGCATTTT,CASQQGGNQPQHF
few,TRBJ2-7,TRBD1,TRBV6-2/TRBV6-3,TGTGCCAGCAGCCCTCAGGGGGCGCGGTACGAGCAGTACTTC,CASSPQGARYEQYF
many,TRBJ1-2,NA,TRBV7-2,TGTGCCAGCAGCTTAAGTCCCGGGTTGGACTATGGCTACACCTTC,CASSLSPGLDYGYTF
many,TRBJ1-1,NA,TRBV11-2,TGTGCCAGCAGCCTCGGAACCAGGGGTACTGAAGCTTTCTTT,CASSLGTRGTEAFF
few,TRBJ2-1,NA,TRBV15,TGTGCCACCAGCAGAGCGACGTACCCCGGGCTCAATGAGCAGTTCTTC,CATSRATYPGLNEQFF
NA,TRBJ2-1,TRBD2,TRBV5-1,TGCGCCAGCAGCCCCGGGACTAGCGAATACAATGAGCAGTTCTTC,CASSPGTSEYNEQFF
many,TRBJ1-3,NA,TRBV5-1,TGCGCCAGCAGCCGAACAGGATTAACTGGAAACACCATATATTTT,CASSRTGLTGNTIYF
NA,TRBJ1-2,NA,TRBV30,TGTGCCTGGAGTGTAGGGTCCGTCGGAGGCTACACCTTC,CAWSVGSVGGYTF
few,TRBJ2-5,NA,TRBV7-2,TGTGCCAGCAGCTTAATACTGGAGACCCAGTACTTC,CASSLILETQYF
few,TRBJ2-7,NA,TRBV6-2/TRBV6-3,TGTGCCAGCACGGAACTACAGAGCTCCTACGAGCAGTACTTC,CASTELQSSYEQYF
many,TRBJ2-3,NA,TRBV24-1,TGTGCCACCAGTGATATCCAGGGTTGGACAGATACGCAGTATTTT,CATSDIQGWTDTQYF
NA,TRBJ1-6,NA,TRBV6-2/TRBV6-3,TGTGCCAGCAGTACGACAGAAAGAAATTCACCCCTCCACTTT,CASSTTERNSPLHF
NA,TRBJ1-2,NA,TRBV7-2,TGTGCCAGCACCTTTGGGGGGGCTAACTATGGCTACACCTTC,CASTFGGANYGYTF
NA,TRBJ1-2,NA,TRBV2,TGTGCCAGCAGTGAAGCGCGGACAGTTAACGGCTACACCTTC,CASSEARTVNGYTF
few,TRBJ1-6,NA,TRBV9,TGTGCCAGCAGCGGAGGACTCATGAGCTCCTATAATTCACCCCTCCACTTT,CASSGGLMSSYNSPLHF
many,TRBJ1-4,TRBD1,TRBV12-3/TRBV12-4,TGTGCCAGCTCTCGGGACAGCCTTTTTCTTAATGAAAAACTGTTTTTT,CASSRDSLFLNEKLFF
many,TRBJ2-4,NA,TRBV28,TGTGCCACCAGGACCCTGGGGAGCGACGCCTTC,CATRTLGSDAF
few,TRBJ1-1,NA,TRBV4-2,TGTGCCAGCAGCCAAGAGGCGACCCAGACAAACACTGAAGCTTTCTTT,CASSQEATQTNTEAFF
many,TRBJ2-5,NA,TRBV6-2/TRBV6-3,TGTGCCAGCAGTTATCGGATGGAGCGGGAGACCCAGTACTTC,CASSYRMERETQYF
few,TRBJ1-5,TRBD1,TRBV28,TGTGCCAGCAGCGAAACAGGGGATAAAAATCAGCCCCAGCATTTT,CASSETGDKNQPQHF
NA,TRBJ1-1,NA,TRBV5-7,TGTGCCAGCAGCCAGACCAGGGGGAACACTGAAGCTTTCTTT,CASSQTRGNTEAFF
many,TRBJ1-5,NA,TRBV29-1,TGCAGCGCCGGACCAGATAGCAATCAGCCCCAGCATTTT,CSAGPDSNQPQHF
few,TRBJ2-2,NA,TRBV5-6,TGTGCCAGCAGCATGATCAGTCAATTTAACACCGGGGAGCTGTTTTTT,CASSMISQFNTGELFF
NA,TRBJ1-1,NA,TRBV7-2,TGTGCCAGCAGCTTAGCGAGTCGAGGGGCTGAAGCTTTCTTT,CASSLASRGAEAFF
few,TRBJ2-5,NA,TRBV28,TGTGCCAGCAGTTTCCATTCTTATGCTCTCCTGGAGACCCAGTACTTC,CASSFHSYALLETQYF
many,TRBJ1-2,NA,TRBV20-1,TGCAGTGCTCCTCGGGACGTAGGCTACACCTTC,CSAPRDVGYTF
NA,TRBJ1-1,NA,TRBV20-1,TGCAGTGCTACCAAGGCGGACACTGAAGCTTTCTTT,CSATKADTEAFF
few,TRBJ2-3,TRBD2,TRBV4-1,TGCGCCAGCAGCCAAGATACTCGGGCGGGGGGCTATGCAGATACGCAGTATTTT,CASSQDTRAGGYADTQYF
few,TRBJ2-5,TRBD2,TRBV5-6,TGTGCCAGCGGGGGACTAGCGGGGCAAAAAGAGACCCAGTACTTC,CASGGLAGQKETQYF
few,TRBJ2-2,TRBD1,TRBV5-1,TGCGCCAGCAGCGTCGGGACAGGGGACACCGGGGAGCTGTTTTTT,CASSVGTGDTGELFF
NA,TRBJ2-3,NA,TRBV20-1,TGCAGTGCTAGTTATAATACAGATACGCAGTATTTT,CSASYNTDTQYF
few,TRBJ2-5,NA,TRBV6-6,TGTGCCAGCAGAAGTCAGGGGCAGGGGAAAGAGACCCAGTACTTC,CASRSQGQGKETQYF
few,TRBJ2-5,TRBD2,TRBV5-1,TGCGCCAGCAGCTTGGCGGGGACTAGGGAAGAGACCCAGTACTTC,CASSLAGTREETQYF
NA,TRBJ2-3,TRBD1,TRBV7-7,TGTGCCAGCAGCTCGACAGGGCCCTCAGATACGCAGTATTTT,CASSSTGPSDTQYF
many,TRBJ1-1,NA,TRBV27,TGTGCCAGCAGTTGGCTCCCGAACACTGAAGCTTTCTTT,CASSWLPNTEAFF
NA,TRBJ1-4,TRBD1,TRBV9,TGTGCCAGCAGCGTAAAGGGGGCGGATAATAATGAAAAACTGTTTTTT,CASSVKGADNNEKLFF
few,TRBJ2-5,NA,TRBV20-1,TGCAGTGCTAGACGGGGGGCAGCCCAAGAGACCCAGTACTTC,CSARRGAAQETQYF
many,TRBJ2-7,TRBD1,TRBV5-4,TGTGCCAGCAGCTCTCGGACAGGAGCCTACGAGCAGTACTTC,CASSSRTGAYEQYF